This T cell receptor beta chain was recorded in a study of low-dose radiotherapy and immunotherapy resistance in tumors. Study details: Cohort 1 was treated with 0.5 Gy per fraction at 2-week intervals, amounting to 6.5 Gy overall. The study gave Cohort 2 1 Gy per fraction every two weeks, totaling 13 Gy over 26 weeks.

TRAV- and TRBV-specific primers, spanning alpha and beta chains, primed first-strand cDNA. With a V-primer adapter and a constant-region primer, TCRs were amplified for approximately 19 PCR cycles. TCRdb ran MiXCR on the reads and lists one entry per CDR3 protein. The sample yields around 8,200 distinct CDR3 sequences, about 61% seen once. The CDR3 is 14 amino acids. The V and J ends lost 5 bases and 4 bases, in that order; junction bases with no gene match: 4. Germline CDR1 reads DFQATT; CDR2 reads SNEGSKA (reference sequence). All eligible patients presented with advanced solid tumors that contained no tumor-infiltrating lymphocytes.

This chain links TRBV20-1 with TRBJ1-4; 10 nucleotides match TRBD1. This clonotype originated in a human donor with advanced metastatic prostate, ovarian, gallbladder or colorectal cancer (not recorded which). This table probably holds off-target reads from a library built for another chain. CDR3 bases: TGCAGTGCTGCACGGACAGGGGGTAATGAAAAACTGTTTTTT. This sequence encodes CSAARTGGNEKLFF.